This section outlines one T cell receptor (beta chain) sequence together with its context. These data come from a study of blood T cell repertoires in COVID-19. Study context: Some COVID-19 samples were acute and others convalescent; all came from the United States, Italy and Spain.

Original data processing: Counts of nucleated cells, estimated from reference gene primer amplification, were obtained. Data came from immunoSEQ multiplex PCR; TCRdb stores just in-frame clones and leaves some out. From that table come the V and J calls and clone size; the DNA was used to work out D and trimming. This sample has a few hundred thousand clones, with 88% found just once. The J segment lost 6 bases and the V segment lost 4 bases, leaving 14 bases of the junction unmatched. The CDR3 extends over 17 amino acids. Germline CDR1 and CDR2: LGHDT and YNNKEL (reference sequence). Sequencing was done on a sample of peripheral blood. The sequence came from a man aged 60 to 75 who had recovered from COVID-19. The chain is built from TRBV3-1 (or the pseudogene TRBV3-2) and TRBJ2-7; 11 bases line up with TRBD2. CDR3 sequence: CASSPLAVLAGVSEQYF. The CDR3 DNA reads as TGTGCCAGCAGCCCCCTAGCCGTACTAGCGGGGGTTAGCGAGCAGTACTTC.